This is a list of T cell receptor beta chains from one sample in a study of blood T cells in healthy people across ages. MiXCR, applied by TCRdb to the 5' RACE reads, yields one record per CDR3 protein. The repertoire includes over a million distinct CDR3 sequences, approximately 59% of them detected once, and over 5% sits in the top ten. Sequencing input: blood. Receptors originate from a young man in good health. CDR3s include the opening cysteine and the closing phenylalanine or tryptophan. The D gene is left open where the match is weak. Size is omitted from some rows. Given values are once, few, many or a class for expanded clones.

d_gene	abundance	v_gene	j_gene	CDR3aa	CDR3nt
TRBD1	.	TRBV6-1	TRBJ1-1	CASSGYRGFAEAFF	TGTGCCAGCAGTGGATACAGGGGTTTCGCTGAAGCTTTCTTT
TRBD2	.	TRBV20-1	TRBJ2-7	CSARDRGRDYEQYF	TGCAGTGCTAGAGATCGGGGGAGGGACTACGAGCAGTACTTC
.	.	TRBV6-5	TRBJ2-5	CASSYGAGQETQYF	TGTGCCAGCAGTTACGGGGCGGGCCAAGAGACCCAGTACTTC
TRBD2	.	TRBV5-1	TRBJ2-7	CASSPGLAGGSYEQYF	TGCGCCAGCAGCCCCGGACTAGCGGGAGGGTCCTACGAGCAGTACTTC
.	.	TRBV4-1	TRBJ1-6	CASSQDMGSGSPLHF	TGCGCCAGCAGCCAAGATATGGGGAGTGGGTCACCCCTCCACTTT
.	.	TRBV25-1	TRBJ1-6	CASSEGFPNSPLHF	TGTGCCAGCAGTGAAGGTTTCCCGAATTCACCCCTCCACTTT
TRBD2	.	TRBV12-3/TRBV12-4	TRBJ2-1	CASSLAVAGVGEQFF	TGTGCCAGCAGTTTAGCGGTGGCGGGAGTGGGTGAGCAGTTCTTC
TRBD1	.	TRBV9	TRBJ2-7	CASSVATGTAKSYEQYF	TGTGCCAGCAGCGTAGCTACCGGGACAGCGAAATCCTACGAGCAGTACTTC
.	.	TRBV6-5	TRBJ2-7	CAGRRQPTYPYEQYF	TGTGCCGGCAGGAGGCAGCCGACCTATCCTTACGAGCAGTACTTC
.	.	TRBV7-9	TRBJ2-1	CASNKAGGSSYNEQFF	TGTGCCAGCAATAAGGCCGGGGGTAGCTCCTACAATGAGCAGTTCTTC
.	once	TRBV20-1	TRBJ1-2	CSANSGSGGYTF	TGCAGTGCTAATTCAGGGTCCGGGGGCTACACCTTC
.	.	TRBV20-1	TRBJ2-5	CSATSGPLETQYF	TGCAGTGCCACGTCGGGACCTCTAGAGACCCAGTACTTC
TRBD2	.	TRBV15	TRBJ2-1	CATSVDPTLAGPYNEQFF	TGTGCCACCAGTGTGGACCCCACTCTAGCGGGGCCCTACAATGAGCAGTTCTTC
.	.	TRBV4-1	TRBJ2-7	CASSQDVTGGDEQYF	TGCGCCAGCAGCCAAGATGTTACCGGGGGAGACGAGCAGTACTTC
.	.	TRBV4-1	TRBJ1-4	CASSQDPPAGPEANEKLFF	TGCGCCAGCAGCCAAGATCCCCCGGCAGGGCCGGAGGCTAATGAAAAACTGTTTTTT
TRBD1	.	TRBV7-8	TRBJ2-7	CASSLTRTGYGEQYF	TGTGCCAGCAGCCTCACCCGGACAGGGTATGGCGAGCAGTACTTC
.	.	TRBV6-5	TRBJ2-1	CASSYDEYNEQFF	TGTGCCAGCAGTTACGACGAGTACAATGAGCAGTTCTTC
TRBD2	.	TRBV5-1	TRBJ2-1	CASSIGLAGGYNEQFF	TGCGCCAGCAGCATAGGACTAGCGGGGGGGTACAATGAGCAGTTCTTC
.	.	TRBV6-5	TRBJ2-2	CASSYSGGADTGELFF	TGTGCCAGCAGTTACTCGGGGGGCGCGGACACCGGGGAGCTGTTTTTT
.	many	TRBV12-3/TRBV12-4	TRBJ2-7	CASSLVAEQYF	TGTGCCAGCAGTTTAGTGGCCGAGCAGTACTTC
.	.	TRBV4-2	TRBJ1-6	CASSQDVVSPLHF	TGTGCCAGCAGCCAAGATGTGGTATCCCCCCTCCACTTT
.	.	TRBV20-1	TRBJ2-7	CSARGGSGNEQYF	TGCAGTGCTCGTGGGGGCTCGGGGAACGAGCAGTACTTC
TRBD1	few	TRBV29-1	TRBJ2-7	CSVEIRGQGYEQYF	TGCAGCGTTGAAATTAGGGGGCAGGGCTACGAGCAGTACTTC
TRBD2	.	TRBV10-3	TRBJ2-7	CAISELPPTEREPSYEQYF	TGTGCCATCAGTGAGTTACCCCCTACCGAGCGGGAGCCCTCCTACGAGCAGTACTTC
TRBD2	.	TRBV20-1	TRBJ2-7	CSASSLAASYEQYF	TGCAGTGCTAGTTCACTAGCGGCTTCCTACGAGCAGTACTTC
.	.	TRBV6-2/TRBV6-3	TRBJ2-1	CASSVIGSPYNEQFF	TGTGCCAGCAGTGTTATCGGGAGTCCCTACAATGAGCAGTTCTTC
TRBD2	.	TRBV7-9	TRBJ2-5	CASSLSGGRSETQYF	TGTGCCAGCAGCTTAAGCGGGGGGCGGAGTGAGACCCAGTACTTC
.	.	TRBV28	TRBJ2-7	CASSPLDSPYPYEQYF	TGTGCCAGCAGTCCTTTGGACAGCCCATACCCATACGAGCAGTACTTC
TRBD1	once	TRBV4-2	TRBJ2-7	CASSQDRGDYNEQYF	TGTGCCAGCAGCCAGGACAGGGGGGACTACAATGAGCAGTACTTC
TRBD2	.	TRBV14	TRBJ2-3	CASSQDGAGAGTDTQYF	TGTGCCAGCAGCCAAGATGGGGCGGGAGCTGGCACAGATACGCAGTATTTT
.	few	TRBV30	TRBJ2-5	CAWSAPNEETQYF	TGTGCCTGGAGTGCTCCGAATGAAGAGACCCAGTACTTC
.	few	TRBV6-6	TRBJ2-7	CASSLTRSSYEQYF	TGTGCCAGCAGTCTAACTAGGAGCTCCTACGAGCAGTACTTC
.	.	TRBV9	TRBJ1-4	CASSVESLRGAGNEKLFF	TGTGCCAGCAGCGTAGAGTCTTTACGGGGCGCCGGTAATGAAAAACTGTTTTTT
TRBD2	.	TRBV20-1	TRBJ2-5	CSAPTSGRIQETQYF	TGCAGTGCTCCTACTAGCGGGAGGATCCAAGAGACCCAGTACTTC
TRBD2	once	TRBV2	TRBJ2-2	CASVRLAKVRELFF	TGTGCCAGCGTAAGACTAGCAAAGGTGCGGGAGCTGTTTTTT